Following are 20 T cell receptor beta chains from one sample sequenced in a study of shared clonotypes between healthy human individuals. Naive CD8 populations comprised CD45RO-negative cells positively selected for CCR7, excluding terminally differentiated effector memory CD45RA+ cells. TCRdb's table, derived via immunoSEQ multiplex PCR, lists solely in-frame clones and lacks some. Of some 1,900,000 clones listed, approximately 94% were seen once; the top ten hold roughly 1%. The sample consisted of naive CD8+ T cells sorted from blood. The receptor source for this set is a young man in good health.

The chain uses TRBV19 and TRBJ1-2, with TRBD1 matching 7 bases. The germline V gene has CDR1 LNHDA and CDR2 SQIVND (reference sequence). The CDR3 covers 16 residues. J gave up 0 bases and V 6 bases, and 10 bases lay outside the gene matches. Here the CDR3 reads CASSNPWTGANYGYTF. DNA for the CDR3: TGTGCCAGTAGCAACCCATGGACAGGCGCTAACTATGGCTACACCTTC.

Here the CDR3 reads CASSWAGGDDTQYF. The CDR3 DNA sequence: TGTGCCAGCAGCTGGGCAGGGGGTGATGATACGCAGTATTTT. V is TRBV7-6 and J is TRBJ2-3; TRBD1 aligns across 7 bases. With V trimmed by 4 bases and J by 6 bases, 7 bases remained unmatched. Germline values: CDR1 SGHVS, CDR2 FNYEAQ. This CDR3 comprises 14 residues.

The rearrangement joins TRBV6-5 to TRBJ2-7, with 9 bases aligning to TRBD2. Germline V gives CDR1 MNHEY, CDR2 SVGAGI. This CDR3 has 14 amino acids. V was clipped by 5 bases and J by 5 bases; unmatched bases: 7. CDR3 sequence reads: CASSPLTSGNEQYF. CDR3 bases: TGTGCCAGCAGTCCCCTGACTAGCGGTAACGAGCAGTACTTC.

This chain joins TRBV27 and TRBJ2-1; TRBD2 matches 9 bases. The germline V gene has CDR1 MNHEY and CDR2 SMNVEV (reference sequence). This CDR3 contains 16 residues. V was clipped by 3 bases and J by 2 bases; unmatched bases: 5. CDR3 nucleotides: TGTGCCAGCAGTTTTTCTGCGGGGGGGGCCTACAATGAGCAGTTCTTC. This translates into CASSFSAGGAYNEQFF.

The V gene is TRBV27, the J gene TRBJ1-4; D is ambiguous. V lost 6 bases and J 8 bases, leaving 13 bases between the germline ends. Germline V lookup: CDR1 MNHEY, CDR2 SMNVEV (reference sequence). This CDR3 contains 13 residues. CDR3 DNA sequence: TGTGCCAGCAGCCCAAACAGCGCCGAAAAACTGTTTTTT. Protein product: CASSPNSAEKLFF. Full variable domain (rest looked up from reference TRBV27 and TRBJ1-4): EAQVTQNPRYLITVTGKKLTVTCSQNMNHEYMSWYRQDPGLGLRQIYYSMNVEVTDKGDVPEGYKVSRKEKRNFPLILESPSPNQTSLYFCASSPNSAEKLFFGSGTQLSVL.

The rearrangement uses TRBV6-1 and TRBJ2-7, with 12 bases matching TRBD2. CDR1 and CDR2 (germline): MNHNS, SASEGT. The CDR3 is made up of 15 amino acids. The V segment lost 7 bases and the J segment 4 bases; nucleotides outside the gene matches: 8. This CDR3 is CASIVLAGGPYEQYF. DNA of the CDR3: TGTGCCAGCATAGTCCTAGCGGGAGGGCCGTACGAGCAGTACTTC.

The chain joins TRBV27 to TRBJ2-1; 14 bases align to TRBD2. Germline CDR1 and CDR2: MNHEY and SMNVEV (reference sequence). The CDR3 spans 18 residues. The V gene end was trimmed by 5 bases and the J gene end by 0 bases; junction bases not matched to a gene: 6. CDR3: CASSMTSGRATSYNEQFF. Here the CDR3 DNA reads TGTGCCAGCAGTATGACTAGCGGGAGGGCCACCTCCTACAATGAGCAGTTCTTC.

This chain links TRBV13 with TRBJ2-3; 14 positions match TRBD2. Looked up from germline, CDR1 is PRHDT and CDR2 is FYEKMQ (reference sequence). J gave up 5 bases and V 3 bases, and 10 bases lay outside the gene matches. The CDR3 is made up of 18 amino acids. The chain's CDR3 is CASSLGLAGAEVRDTQYF. The CDR3 DNA follows: TGTGCCAGCAGCTTGGGACTAGCGGGGGCAGAGGTTCGAGATACGCAGTATTTT. Complete variable domain (other parts from reference TRBV13 and TRBJ2-3): AAGVIQSPRHLIKEKRETATLKCYPIPRHDTVYWYQQGPGQDPQFLISFYEKMQSDKGSIPDRFSAQQFSDYHSELNMSSLELGDSALYFCASSLGLAGAEVRDTQYFGPGTRLTVL.

The chain is built from TRBV5-4 and TRBJ1-1; D gene unclear. CDR3 size: 16 residues. The germline V and J ends were trimmed by 6 bases and 3 bases, with 21 bases remaining between them. Germline V gene data show CDR1 as SGHNT and CDR2 as YYREEE (reference sequence). The CDR3 is CASKKAGEKFHTEAFF. CDR3 in DNA: TGTGCCAGCAAAAAGGCAGGAGAGAAATTCCACACTGAAGCTTTCTTT.

This clone was recorded once. The junction does not match germline at one end; this may be a read error. The gene calls are TRBV5-8 and TRBJ2-7, with 9 bases fitting TRBD2. This CDR3 region has 18 residues. The germline CDR1 and CDR2 sequences are SGHTS and YDEGEE. The CDR3 DNA reads as TGTGCCAGCACCTTGGAAGGTAGCGGGAGCCGTCTCTCCTACGAGCAGTACTTC. It translates to CASTLEGSGSRLSYEQYF.

V usage is TRBV9 and J usage is TRBJ2-7, with 8 nucleotides matching TRBD2. CDR3 length: 16 residues. The V and J ends lost 5 bases and 0 bases, in that order; junction bases with no gene match: 10. Germline CDR1 reads SGDLS; CDR2 reads YYNGEE. The CDR3 is CASSRGTSSSSYEQYF. The CDR3 region has the DNA TGTGCCAGCAGTCGTGGGACTAGTTCTTCCTCCTACGAGCAGTACTTC.

V is TRBV10-2 and J is TRBJ2-3; 11 bases are shared with TRBD2. The junction had 7 bases not matched to a gene; V was cut back by 10 bases and J by 4 bases. Germline lookup yields CDR1 WSHSY and CDR2 SAAADI. CDR3 length equals 14 residues. CDR3 loop: CATSLAGGSDTQYF. CDR3 bases: TGCGCCACCTCCTTAGCGGGAGGGTCAGATACGCAGTATTTT.

This clone turned up a few times. This chain uses TRBV27 with TRBJ1-3; D is ambiguous. Germline V gene lookup returns CDR1 MNHEY and CDR2 SMNVEV (reference sequence). This CDR3 has 13 amino acids. Trimming left V 0 bases short and J 4 bases short, with 4 bases between. The CDR3 sequence: CASSLSRGNTIYF. The CDR3 nucleotides read TGTGCCAGCAGTTTATCCCGCGGAAACACCATATATTTT.

The gene calls are TRBV5-4 and TRBJ2-7; 9 bases fit TRBD1. The germline V gene encodes CDR1 SGHNT and CDR2 YYREEE (reference sequence). V shed 2 bases and J 6 bases; nucleotides not matched to a gene: 9. CDR3 size: 15 residues. The CDR3 sequence: CASSLWGQGGFEQYF. Written as DNA, the CDR3 is TGTGCCAGCAGCTTATGGGGACAGGGTGGTTTCGAGCAGTACTTC.

V usage is TRBV29-1 and J usage is TRBJ2-5, with 7 positions matching TRBD1. The last part of the DNA fits TRBJ2-7 better; the J call may be wrong. The length of the CDR3 is 15 residues. Germline V gives CDR1 SQVTM, CDR2 ANQGSEA. As DNA, the CDR3 is TGCAGCGTTGAAGGGGCAGGGGGATCCTCCTACGAGCAGTACTTC. Translated: CSVEGAGGSSYEQYF.

The chain joins TRBV30 to TRBJ2-3; possibly TRBD1 for D (5 bases). The CDR3 is 16 residues long. The V end was cut by 0 bases, the J end by 3 bases, with 16 bases between. From germline, CDR1 is GTSNPN and CDR2 SVGIG (reference sequence). Here the CDR3 reads CAWSVVGQGTTDTQYF. CDR3 coding DNA: TGTGCCTGGAGTGTTGTGGGGCAGGGCACAACAGATACGCAGTATTTT.

The chain joins TRBV4-1 to TRBJ1-1; D is unresolved. Trimming shortened V by 2 bases and J by 3 bases, and 13 bases separated the two germline ends. Germline CDR1 is MGHRA and CDR2 is YSYEKL. The length of the CDR3 is 15 residues. DNA of the CDR3: TGCGCCAGCAGCCAAAAATCGGGGAGAGACACTGAAGCTTTCTTT. It translates to CASSQKSGRDTEAFF.

This sequence joins TRBV27 and TRBJ1-5, with 8 bases identical to TRBD1. From germline, CDR1 is MNHEY and CDR2 SMNVEV (reference sequence). The V and J ends lost 5 bases and 2 bases, in that order; junction bases with no gene match: 5. This CDR3 comprises 15 residues. The CDR3 DNA reads as TGTGCCAGCAGTAATGCAGGGGGCGGCAATCAGCCCCAGCATTTT. Residues: CASSNAGGGNQPQHF.

V and J are TRBV27 and TRBJ2-3, with 7 bases fitting TRBD1. Trimming at V came to 5 bases and at J to 2 bases, leaving 10 bases not matched to a gene. This CDR3 has 16 residues. Germline loops: CDR1 MNHEY, CDR2 SMNVEV (reference sequence). The CDR3 DNA follows: TGTGCCAGCAGTGTAATCCCGGGACAGCTCACAGATACGCAGTATTTT. Its protein is CASSVIPGQLTDTQYF.

The chain joins TRBV4-3 to TRBJ2-3; either TRBD1 or TRBD2 may supply D (5 bases each). Trimming took 4 bases from V and 3 from J, leaving 11 bases between them. Germline V CDR1 and CDR2: LGHNA, YSLEER. CDR3 size: 14 residues. The CDR3 protein is CASSPERGTDTQYF. In DNA form, the CDR3 reads TGCGCCAGCAGCCCCGAGAGGGGAACAGATACGCAGTATTTT.